This T cell receptor (beta chain) was recorded in a study of cytomegalovirus exposure and HLA in healthy donors (dated by TCRdb to the late 2010s). In the study overall: According to an earlier analysis of several hundred of the donors, some 180 million T cells yielded over 100 million unique TCR beta sequences and about 300 Gb of sequence data. The study profiled the T cell repertoires of approximately 700 subjects by immunosequencing and related them to cytomegalovirus serostatus. Along with the roughly 700-subject first cohort, a separate validation cohort of over 90 different subjects was used. Both class I and class II loci were covered by HLA typing, at four-digit resolution. An early release that covered more than 550 HLA-typed donors contained approximately 320 gigabases of sequencing data and 80 million or so unique TCR sequences. Among about 390 genotyped donors of the cohort, an average of roughly 240,000 unique TCR beta nucleotide sequences were sequenced per donor, 15% to 20% of them non-productive. The later analysis used no new phenotypic data to find candidate immune exposures, relying instead on TCR beta sequences and their occurrence across donors. A later genetic analysis used genome-wide SNP genotypes for about three fifths of the 666 donors, treating that subset as a discovery cohort. A handful of DR-DQ haplotypes were handled as single units for association and clustering because linkage in the cohort was strong. In a later analysis, previously published TCR beta repertoires from several hundred donors were re-analyzed and high-resolution HLA genotyping was added so that TCR occurrence patterns could be studied. The number of donors typed differed by locus, with 629-630 for A, B, C, DRB1 and DQB1, more than 500 for DQA1, 606 for DPA1, and some 440 for DPB1. The study combined high-throughput TCR immunosequencing, statistical association of individual TCRs with disease status, and machine learning to predict cytomegalovirus infection status. Donor age, sex, ethnicity and CMV serostatus were collected together with the repertoire data. The aim of the study was to test whether cataloging public T cell receptors could identify signatures of past pathogen exposure. All discovery cohort repertoires had been generated on a single sequencing platform. Of the 350 to 450 genotyped donors, approximately 81% were placed in the genetic ancestry cluster associated with self-reported Caucasian donors. An earlier analysis of around 640 of the donors used high-throughput TCR beta sequencing to judge whether each TCR beta V gene segment behaved as functional or pseudogenic.

The germline V gene encodes CDR1 LNHDA and CDR2 SQIVND (reference sequence). Trimmed from V: 8 bases; trimmed from J: 4 bases; junction bases lacking a gene match: 2. There are 11 amino acids in the CDR3, from cysteine to phenylalanine inclusive. Only CDR3 DNA is held: 33 bases, read in frame from base 1. The receptor library was made with the immunoSEQ multiplex PCR assay. A mixture of 60 forward primers for TCR Vbeta segments and 13 reverse primers for TCR Jbeta segments was used in the multiplex PCR. Amplification of the CDR3 region of rearranged TCR beta genes was performed with a multiplex PCR assay on genomic DNA. Amplified TCR beta libraries were sequenced as 87-base-pair reads on the Illumina HiSeq System. The authors' pipeline ran thus. Across the roughly 700 repertoires, a later analysis counted 75 million to 90 million unique TCR beta chains, around 10 million of which were shared by at least two donors. Raw reads were error-corrected and collapsed into unique sequences with a nearest-neighbor algorithm that merged closely related sequences to remove PCR and sequencing errors. CDR3 sequences were aligned to IMGT reference sequences to assign V, D and J gene segments. For a sequence to be retained, at least a six-nucleotide match to both a V gene segment and a J gene segment was required. A rearrangement counted as productive if the CDR3 had no stop codons and remained in frame with V and J, and every other rearrangement counted as non-productive. CDR3 was defined according to IMGT convention as the region running from the second conserved V-encoded cysteine to the conserved J-encoded phenylalanine. Sequences without an unambiguous match to a single V gene segment were excluded from the earlier analysis of approximately 560 of the donors. In an earlier analysis of a few hundred of the donors, V segments were called functional above 56.7% productive rearrangements and were called segregating when the between-donor standard deviation exceeded 5%. A statistical classification framework was built for diagnosing cytomegalovirus status from the catalog of TCR beta chain sequences. V and J gene assignment, in a later analysis, came from comparing TCR nucleotide sequences with IMGT/GENE-DB human TR gene sequences. The TCRdist pipeline was used in a later analysis to assign CDR3 sequences and most-parsimonious VDJ recombination scenarios. In a later analysis, each TCR beta chain was defined by its CDR3 amino acid sequence together with its V-gene family, and reads lacking a unique V-gene family were excluded. A later analysis removed nearly 600 highly shared, low-generation-probability nucleotide sequences to deal with suspected cross-contamination and a sequencing artifact. A later analysis calculated a clonal expansion index for each public chain from normalized within-repertoire ranks of inferred template counts. A later analysis computed generation probabilities with a VDJ recombination model fitted to out-of-frame rearrangements, and checked the results against IGoR. In a later analysis, hypergeometric tests were used to score TCR-TCR, TCR-HLA and TCR-CMV co-occurrence, with a repertoire-size bias correction applied to TCR pairs. In a later analysis, false discovery rates were estimated by permuting HLA or CMV assignments 20 times. In a later analysis, co-occurring TCRs were grouped with DBSCAN, and TCRdist sequence similarity was added when clustering was performed within HLA-allele-positive subsets. For co-occurrence clustering, repertoires with fewer than 30,000 or more than 120,000 public chains were excluded, along with 4 to 6 repertoires with anomalous nucleotide sharing. Drawn from immuneACCESS, this table holds only the in-frame rearrangements with V and J called that TCRdb kept. Clones are partly lost; checked studies trace under half to an unresolved V gene and leave the rest unexplained. V, J and clone size derive from that table, while D and trimming were established from the DNA sequence. Within this sample are roughly 100,000 clones, with about four fifths of them counted one time only. The top ten constitute under 4.5% of the sample.

Overall results and qualifications from the work: Cytomegalovirus status was reported to be diagnosed by the classifier with high specificity and sensitivity in both the original and validation cohorts. Only TCR beta chains were sequenced in this cohort, and the absence of alpha or paired-chain data limited detectable features. The study gave a list of some 150 TCR beta chains associated with cytomegalovirus. Linkage disequilibrium might explain the correlated functional status among segregating V segments, but an unknown experimental factor could not be ruled out. Most TCR sequences were seen in very few donors, while some public TCRs were found in many individuals. Sequencing depth was assumed to be roughly uniform across donors in the presence/absence analyses, though that assumption may not hold. An association between a missense DCLRE1C variant and V-gene and J-gene trimming of TCR beta chains was found in a later genetic analysis and replicated in an independent cohort. In a later analysis, TCR association rates were found to vary across HLA loci, with the most associated TCRs seen for DRB1 alleles and the fewest for HLA-C alleles. Compared with the approximately 600-donor mean, donors in an Asian-associated ancestry cluster had fewer N-insertions in productive TCRs, according to a later genetic analysis. HLA typing was unavailable for some donors at each locus, so association tests used only the typed subset. A cluster of highly shared sequence variants was judged likely to be a technical artifact of the sequencing pipeline. A further reported finding was that TCR beta sequences accurately predicted the HLA-A and HLA-B alleles for most subjects in the first cohort. In a later analysis, most CMV-associated TCR beta chains were found to appear HLA-restricted, with HLA associations seemingly driven largely by CMV exposure. When HLA alleles, especially DR and DQ, strongly co-occurred, attributing TCR associations to individual alleles was difficult. In a later analysis, HLA-associated TCR beta chains showed more clonal expansion and lower generation probabilities than non-associated chains that were equally common. In vitro tests confirmed that a few of the cytomegalovirus-associated TCR beta chains recognize cytomegalovirus antigens. In a later analysis, several top co-occurrence clusters were reported to appear linked to parvovirus B19, influenza, CMV and Epstein-Barr virus. Because the 87-base-pair reads could not distinguish some IMGT-functional V segments, including TRBV6-2 and TRBV6-3, those segments were excluded. Because counts were too low, 15 to 20 rarely observed V segments, including chromosome 9 orphons, were excluded from the earlier analysis of several hundred of the donors. At a false discovery rate of 0.05, a later analysis linked roughly 17,000 TCR beta sequences to specific HLA alleles. The authors suggested that the approach could potentially be extended to other disease states and immunological phenotypes. CMV serostatus was the only immune exposure information available for the cohort. In an earlier analysis of over 550 of the donors, most TCR beta V segments were observed in productive rearrangements about 87% or about 30% of the time, broadly matching IMGT annotations.

In total, approximately 700 healthy bone marrow donors made up the cohort. At the time of sampling, all cohort members were nominally healthy, though unrecorded immune exposures were likely present. The donor tested CMV seropositive, placing the donor among the 250 to 300 seropositive members of the cohort. A peripheral blood sample was provided by each donor, and peripheral blood mononuclear cells were used for TCR beta sequencing. Genomic DNA extraction from the blood cell samples was performed with the Qiagen DNeasy Blood Extraction Kit. About this clone itself: No antigen is known for it. Base-call qualities are not available, and no considerably larger clone is one nucleotide away.

The sequence was collected from a female donor in good health and CMV-seropositive. Recombination joined TRBV19 with TRBJ2-7; TRBD2 fits 7 bases in the junction. Specimen: PBMCs. The CDR3 amino acid sequence is: CASGGGYEQYF. The sequenced DNA: TGTGCCAGTGGCGGGGGATACGAGCAGTACTTC.